The 12 T cell receptor beta chains reported below all come from one sample, sequenced in a study of CD8+ T cells in alopecia areata. The treatment: oral pan-JAK inhibitor, 5-10 mg twice daily. Extracted RNA was reverse transcribed into cDNA, the sequencing template. Profiled with immunoSEQ multiplex PCR; TCRdb holds only in-frame clones, not every one. This table has under 300,000 clones, around three fifths appearing once. The sequenced sample was CD4+ T cells sorted from blood, obtained at week 52, from a patient treated with tofacitinib. These receptor sequences come from a human donor with alopecia areata.

The chain employs TRBV18 and TRBJ2-3; D might be TRBD2 (5 bases). Trimming pared 3 bases from V and 4 bases from J, leaving 8 bases between. From germline, CDR1 is KGHSH and CDR2 LQKENI. This CDR3 spans 13 amino acids. CDR3 loop: CASSPDYSDTQYF. CDR3 bases: TGTGCCAGCTCACCCGACTATTCAGATACGCAGTATTTT.

The chain combines TRBV7-8 with TRBJ2-5, with D unclear. CDR1 is SGHVS and CDR2 is FQNEAQ in the germline V gene. This CDR3 contains 10 residues. Trimming shortened V by 6 bases and J by 4 bases, and 3 bases separated the two germline ends. The CDR3 reads CASSRETQYF. CDR3 coding DNA: TGTGCCAGCAGTCGAGAGACCCAGTACTTC.

This clone is a singleton in its sample. The chain is built from TRBV7-2 and TRBJ2-3, with no clear D. V lost 2 bases and J lost 6, with 6 bases in between. This CDR3 contains 12 residues. Germline V gives CDR1 SGHTA, CDR2 FQGNSA. The CDR3 DNA sequence: TGTGCCAGCAGCTTACTAGTGGATACGCAGTATTTT. This encodes CASSLLVDTQYF.

The chain uses TRBV29-1 and TRBJ1-2; a possible D gene is TRBD1 (5 bases). V was cut by 5 bases and J by 5 bases, with 15 bases left in between. The germline CDR1 and CDR2 sequences are SQVTM and ANQGSEA. CDR3 size: 13 residues. In nucleotides, the CDR3 is TGCAGCGTTACCGTTCGTGGGGGATATGGCTACACCTTC. Translating gives CSVTVRGGYGYTF.

The chain joins TRBV7-9 to TRBJ1-5, with a possible D match to TRBD1 (5 bases). The CDR3 has 15 residues. CDR1 is SEHNR and CDR2 is FQNEAQ in the germline V gene (reference sequence). The V end was cut by 5 bases, the J end by 3 bases, with 14 bases between. The chain's CDR3 is CASSPGAGSNQPQHF. The CDR3 DNA is TGTGCCAGCAGCCCTGGGGCGGGTTCCAATCAGCCCCAGCATTTT.

The chain links TRBV15 to TRBJ2-1; 11 nucleotides line up with TRBD2. V trimming: 0 bases; J trimming: 6 bases; junction bases outside the gene matches: 4. This CDR3 comprises 16 residues. The V gene's germline CDR1 is LNHNV and CDR2 YYDKDF (reference sequence). CDR3 amino acids: CATSRDTGTSGNEQFF. The CDR3 coding sequence is TGTGCCACCAGCAGAGACACCGGGACTAGCGGCAATGAGCAGTTCTTC.

J is TRBJ2-7 and V is TRBV29-1, with 7 bases matching TRBD1. Germline values: CDR1 SQVTM, CDR2 ANQGSEA. There are 12 residues in the CDR3. J gave up 1 base and V 6 bases, and 3 bases lay outside the gene matches. The CDR3 DNA is TGCAGCGTCCGGGACAGTTCCTACGAGCAGTACTTC. Translating it yields CSVRDSSYEQYF.

V usage is TRBV30 and J usage is TRBJ2-1; 9 nucleotides line up with TRBD2. The V gene end was trimmed by 5 bases and the J gene end by 3 bases; junction bases not matched to a gene: 5. There are 14 residues in the CDR3. Germline CDR1 reads GTSNPN; CDR2 reads SVGIG (reference sequence). The CDR3 spells CAWSGTSYYNEQFF. DNA for the CDR3: TGTGCCTGGTCCGGGACTAGCTACTACAATGAGCAGTTCTTC.

V usage is TRBV25-1 and J usage is TRBJ1-1; D gene ambiguous. The germline V gene has CDR1 MGHDK and CDR2 SYGVNS. Trimming cost V 2 bases and J 1 base, with 5 bases left between them. This CDR3 is built from 13 residues. The chain's CDR3 is CASSEAGNTEAFF. The CDR3 DNA sequence: TGTGCCAGCAGTGAAGCAGGGAACACTGAAGCTTTCTTT.

The chain recombines TRBV5-1 with TRBJ1-2; D is undetermined. The V end lost 0 bases, the J end lost 6 bases, and 12 bases lay between the germline ends. The CDR3 contains 14 residues. CDR1 is SGHRS and CDR2 is YFSETQ in the germline V gene. The CDR3 sequence: CASSLVPTTDGYTF. For the CDR3, the DNA is TGCGCCAGCAGCTTGGTACCTACAACAGATGGCTACACCTTC.

This clone was seen a single time. This chain uses TRBV20-1 with TRBJ1-2; no definite D call. The V gene lost 6 bases and the J gene lost 7 bases, with 12 bases spanning the gap. Germline CDR1 is DFQATT and CDR2 is SNEGSKA (reference sequence). The CDR3 totals 11 residues. Written as DNA, the CDR3 is TGCAGTGCGGATCAGGTGCCTGGCTACACCTTC. Its translation is CSADQVPGYTF.

The J gene is TRBJ2-5, the V gene TRBV13, with D uncertain. The V gene's germline CDR1 is PRHDT and CDR2 FYEKMQ (reference sequence). This CDR3 region has 13 residues. V lost 5 bases to trimming and J lost 0 bases, with 7 bases between them. CDR3 residues: CASSNAYQETQYF. The CDR3 DNA sequence: TGTGCCAGCAGCAATGCTTACCAAGAGACCCAGTACTTC.